Listed below are T cell receptor beta chains from one sample, sequenced in a study of Ad26.COV2.S vaccination and SARS-CoV-2 variants. The data were produced by immunoSEQ multiplex PCR, yet TCRdb's version contains in-frame clones alone and is incomplete. Among hundreds of thousands of clones, just over 90% were seen once, and the ten largest hold around 4.2%. The sequencing used peripheral blood, collected after recovery from COVID-19. These receptors originate from a human donor who had recovered from COVID-19. Both conserved end residues are part of each CDR3. The order of the fields is clone size, V gene, CDR3 length, D gene, J gene, CDR3 DNA, CDR3 protein. A D gene is named only where the DNA matches it firmly. Only some rows state a clone size, as once, few, many or a class for expanded clones.

NA	TRBV11-2	15	NA	TRBJ1-1	TGTGCGTCAGCTGCGGGGAGGGGGGTTAGGACTGAAGCTTTCTTT	CASAAGRGVRTEAFF
NA	TRBV7-2	18	TRBD2	TRBJ2-5	TGTGCCAGCAGCGGCACCCAGGGACTAGCGGGGGGAAAAGAGACCCAGTACTTC	CASSGTQGLAGGKETQYF
once	TRBV10-3	16	NA	TRBJ1-5	TGTGCCATCAGTGAGGGGGGTTGGGAGGTCAATCAGCCCCAGCATTTT	CAISEGGWEVNQPQHF
NA	TRBV7-2	13	TRBD2	TRBJ2-7	TGTGCCAGCAGCTACGGGGGGACCTACGAGCAGTACTTC	CASSYGGTYEQYF
NA	TRBV27	14	NA	TRBJ2-3	TGTGCCAGCAGTTTGTCTGGGTTATTAAATACGCAGTATTTT	CASSLSGLLNTQYF
NA	TRBV7-8	15	NA	TRBJ2-1	TGTGCCAGCAGCCCCATTGAGACGGGCTACAATGAGCAGTTCTTC	CASSPIETGYNEQFF
NA	TRBV6-5	12	NA	TRBJ1-1	TGTGCCAGCAGCCCCTCCCTGGCTGAAGCTTTCTTT	CASSPSLAEAFF
NA	TRBV7-2	14	NA	TRBJ1-2	TGTGCCAGCAGCTTATCTTTATCGGTTTTTGGCTACACCTTC	CASSLSLSVFGYTF
NA	TRBV12-3/TRBV12-4	12	NA	TRBJ2-7	TGTGCCAGCAGTCCACAATCCTACGAGCAGTACTTC	CASSPQSYEQYF
NA	TRBV18	15	TRBD1	TRBJ1-4	TGTGCCAGCTCACGCGGACAGGGAGGTTTTGAAAAACTGTTTTTT	CASSRGQGGFEKLFF
NA	TRBV13	16	NA	TRBJ2-2	TGTGCCAGCAGCTTAGGCCGCCGTAGTGGCACCGGGGAGCTGTTTTTT	CASSLGRRSGTGELFF
NA	TRBV20-1	16	TRBD1	TRBJ1-2	TGCAGTGCTAGTTCCGGGACAGGGCTTACTAACTATGGCTACACCTTC	CSASSGTGLTNYGYTF
NA	TRBV18	14	TRBD1	TRBJ1-5	TGTGCCAGCTCACGGGGACAGGGGGCTGAGCCCCAGCATTTT	CASSRGQGAEPQHF
NA	TRBV14	17	NA	TRBJ2-7	TGTGCCAGCAGCCAAGATCGGGCCAGGGGGGGGACCTACGAGCAGTACTTC	CASSQDRARGGTYEQYF
once	TRBV9	15	TRBD1	TRBJ1-2	TGTGCCAGCAGCATAATAACGCCCCGGACAGGCGGCTACACCTTC	CASSIITPRTGGYTF
NA	TRBV5-1	16	TRBD1	TRBJ1-6	TGCGCCAGCAGCTTAACGACAGGGGCTATAAACTCACCCCTCCACTTT	CASSLTTGAINSPLHF
NA	TRBV10-1	19	TRBD2	TRBJ2-3	TGCGCCAGCAGACGCCTTCCGAAAACTAGCGGGGGGGCCGTAGATACGCAGTATTTT	CASRRLPKTSGGAVDTQYF
NA	TRBV9	16	TRBD2	TRBJ2-5	TGTGCCAGCAGCGTAGGGGGGCGGGGGGTTGAAGAGACCCAGTACTTC	CASSVGGRGVEETQYF
NA	TRBV6-1	12	NA	TRBJ1-2	TGTGCCAGCAGTGAAGCGCGGAGCAGGGACGACTTC	CASSEARSRDDF
NA	TRBV3-1/TRBV3-2	17	NA	TRBJ1-6	TGTGCCAGCAGCCCAGACAGCCGCGAAATATATAATTCACCCCTCCACTTT	CASSPDSREIYNSPLHF
NA	TRBV9	14	NA	TRBJ1-1	TGTGCCAGCAGCGTAGCACAGCGGTCCACTGAAGCTTTCTTT	CASSVAQRSTEAFF
NA	TRBV5-1	15	TRBD1	TRBJ2-7	TGCGCCAGCAGCGCTGGGGACAGGGGTTCCTACGAGCAGTACTTC	CASSAGDRGSYEQYF
NA	TRBV27	15	NA	TRBJ1-2	TGTGCCAGCAGTTTATCGGACCCCCGCAGGCATGGCTACACCTTC	CASSLSDPRRHGYTF
NA	TRBV2	13	NA	TRBJ1-1	TGTGCCAGCGGTCTAGGGGAGGACACTGAAGCTTTCTTT	CASGLGEDTEAFF
NA	TRBV24-1	14	TRBD1	TRBJ1-2	TGTGCCACCAGCCAAGGGGGCGGGCTTGGAGGCTACACCTTC	CATSQGGGLGGYTF
NA	TRBV19	14	TRBD1	TRBJ1-5	TGTGCCAGTAGTCCGGACAGGGGGATGCAGCCCCAGCATTTT	CASSPDRGMQPQHF
NA	TRBV27	14	TRBD1	TRBJ1-1	TGTGCCAGCAGTAGGGAGACAGGGCGAACTGAAGCTTTCTTT	CASSRETGRTEAFF
NA	TRBV19	17	NA	TRBJ1-1	TGTGCCAGTAGTATACGGCCAGGTGTCAACATGAACACTGAAGCTTTCTTT	CASSIRPGVNMNTEAFF
NA	TRBV29-1	11	NA	TRBJ1-4	TGCAGCGTTGAAATAGACACCCAACTGTTTTTT	CSVEIDTQLFF
NA	TRBV14	14	NA	TRBJ2-7	TGTGCCAGCAGCCCCTGGGACATCTCCTACGAGCAGTACTTC	CASSPWDISYEQYF
NA	TRBV7-9	16	NA	TRBJ2-7	TGTGCCAGCAGCTCCCCTCCGGGCCGTGCCTTGTACGAGCAGTACTTC	CASSSPPGRALYEQYF
NA	TRBV6-5	14	NA	TRBJ2-3	TGTGCCAGCAGTTACAGGGAGGAGACAGATACGCAGTATTTT	CASSYREETDTQYF
NA	TRBV9	16	TRBD2	TRBJ2-1	TGTGCCAGCAGCGTAGGAACTAGCGGGGCGGACAATGAGCAGTTCTTC	CASSVGTSGADNEQFF
NA	TRBV12-5	11	NA	TRBJ2-1	TGTGCTAGTGGTTTGGTAGTAGAGCAGTTCTTC	CASGLVVEQFF
NA	TRBV2	16	NA	TRBJ2-7	TGTGCCAGCAGTGAACTGGGGAATTCCCCCTCCTACGAGCAGCACTTC	CASSELGNSPSYEQHF
NA	TRBV28	14	NA	TRBJ2-2	TGTGCCAGCAGCACAGGGTTGAACACCGGGGAGCTGTTTTTT	CASSTGLNTGELFF
NA	TRBV7-2	15	NA	TRBJ2-3	TGTGCCAGCAGCCTGGGCGGAACTAGCACAGATACGCAGTATTTT	CASSLGGTSTDTQYF
NA	TRBV12-3/TRBV12-4	13	NA	TRBJ2-5	TGTGCCAGCAGTTTAGGTCGAGGGGCCGGTCTGTACTTC	CASSLGRGAGLYF
few	TRBV9	15	NA	TRBJ1-5	TGTGCCAGCAGCGTAGGTACAGGGTACAATCAGCCCCAGCATTTT	CASSVGTGYNQPQHF
NA	TRBV6-5	13	NA	TRBJ1-5	TGTGCCAGCGCCAGGGGCGCGGATCAGCCCCAGCATTTT	CASARGADQPQHF
NA	TRBV6-5	13	TRBD2	TRBJ2-7	TGTGCCTTACATCCTAGCGGAGGGTACGAGCAGTACTTC	CALHPSGGYEQYF
NA	TRBV5-1	15	TRBD1	TRBJ1-1	TGCGCCAGCAGCTTGGGTGGACAGGGAGGTACTGAAGCTTTCTTT	CASSLGGQGGTEAFF
NA	TRBV20-1	11	TRBD1	TRBJ2-7	TGCAGTGCCAGACAGGGTCGCGAGCAGTACTTC	CSARQGREQYF
NA	TRBV9	16	TRBD1	TRBJ1-3	TGTGCCAGCAGCGAAACACAGGGGGCTGTTGGAAACACCATATATTTT	CASSETQGAVGNTIYF
NA	TRBV27	13	TRBD1	TRBJ1-1	TGTGCCAGCAGTTTATGGACAGGGCAAGAAGCTTTCTTT	CASSLWTGQEAFF
NA	TRBV5-5	16	TRBD1	TRBJ1-2	TGTGCCAGCAGCTTGGAACAGGGGAGGCGTTTCTATGGCTACACCTTC	CASSLEQGRRFYGYTF
NA	TRBV4-1	14	TRBD1	TRBJ1-5	TGCGCCAGCAGCCGGGACAGGGGCAATCAGCCCCAGCATTTT	CASSRDRGNQPQHF
few	TRBV19	16	NA	TRBJ1-5	TGTGCCAGTAGTATTGGGGGCCCCTATAGCAATCAGCCCCAGCATTTT	CASSIGGPYSNQPQHF
NA	TRBV24-1	15	TRBD2	TRBJ2-3	TGTGCCACCAGTGACCCCGGGCGGGGGGGCGATACGCAGTATTTT	CATSDPGRGGDTQYF
NA	TRBV13	13	TRBD2	TRBJ2-1	TGTGCCAGCAGCTTAGGGCTAGCGGATGAGCAGTTCTTC	CASSLGLADEQFF
once	TRBV5-4	16	TRBD1	TRBJ1-3	TGTGCCAGCAGCCTGGGGGGGACAGGGTTCGGAAACACCATATATTTT	CASSLGGTGFGNTIYF
once	TRBV7-9	17	TRBD1	TRBJ1-1	TGTGCCAGCAGCGCGAAGGGACAGGGGGTTGGGGGCACTGAAGCTTTCTTT	CASSAKGQGVGGTEAFF
NA	TRBV12-3/TRBV12-4	13	NA	TRBJ2-5	TGTGCCAGCAGTTTCGGAGGGAGAGAGACCCAGTACTTC	CASSFGGRETQYF
NA	TRBV5-1	15	NA	TRBJ2-7	TGCGCCAGCAGCTTGAGCCTAATTCCCCCCTACGAGCAGTACTTC	CASSLSLIPPYEQYF
few	TRBV19	12	NA	TRBJ2-3	TGTGCCAGCAGCCTCCTTGGGGATACGCAGTATTTT	CASSLLGDTQYF
NA	TRBV5-6	16	NA	TRBJ1-1	TGTGCCAGCAGCTTTCCCCCGAGGGGGATGAACACTGAAGCTTTCTTT	CASSFPPRGMNTEAFF
NA	TRBV5-4	14	TRBD2	TRBJ2-3	TGTGCCAGCAGCTTCAGCGGGGGGGCGTACACGCAGTATTTT	CASSFSGGAYTQYF
NA	TRBV7-9	13	TRBD2	TRBJ2-7	TGTGCCGGTAGCGGGGGGAGCTCCTACGAGCAGTACTTC	CAGSGGSSYEQYF
NA	TRBV4-1	16	TRBD2	TRBJ2-3	TGCGCCAGCAGCCAAATAGCGGGGGGGCTTTCAGATACGCAGTATTTT	CASSQIAGGLSDTQYF